Below, 29 T cell receptor beta chains from the same sample are listed, as sequenced in a study of shared clonotypes between healthy human individuals. TCRdb's table, derived via immunoSEQ multiplex PCR, lists solely in-frame clones and lacks some. The table includes about 2.4 million clones, roughly 92% detected once. Sequences were obtained from naive CD4+ T cells sorted from blood. The subset was: CD45RA+ positively selected. These receptors all come from a young man in good health.

The V gene is TRBV4-3, the J gene TRBJ1-1; D is uncertain. Germline V gene sequence: CDR1 LGHNA, CDR2 YSLEER. The CDR3 sequence is 17 residues long. Trimming took 0 bases from V and 1 from J, leaving 15 bases between them. CDR3 amino acids: CASSQDRIWGSNTEAFF. DNA of the CDR3: TGCGCCAGCAGCCAAGATAGAATTTGGGGTTCGAACACTGAAGCTTTCTTT.

This chain links TRBV7-2 with TRBJ1-1; D is undetermined. This CDR3 contains 11 residues. The germline V gene encodes CDR1 SGHTA and CDR2 FQGNSA. V gave up 2 bases and J gave up 5 bases, with 3 bases separating them. For the CDR3, the DNA is TGTGCCAGCAGCTTATTGACTGAAGCTTTCTTT. It is translated as CASSLLTEAFF.

The chain carries TRBV5-8 and TRBJ1-1; D is unclear. V was shortened by 6 bases and J by 1 base, with 16 bases between the two germline ends. CDR3 length equals 15 residues. Germline V lookup: CDR1 SGHTS, CDR2 YDEGEE. The CDR3 DNA reads as TGTGCCAGCACCGAACCCGGTTACTGGAACACTGAAGCTTTCTTT. Its protein is CASTEPGYWNTEAFF. The variable domain in full, completed from reference TRBV5-8 and TRBJ1-1, reads EAGVTQSPTHLIKTRGQQATLRCSPISGHTSVYWYQQALGLGLQFLLWYDEGEERNRGNFPPRFSGRQFPNYSSELNVNALELEDSALYLCASTEPGYWNTEAFFGQGTRLTVV.

This chain joins TRBV18 and TRBJ1-5; 12 bases are shared with TRBD1. The CDR3 sequence is 16 residues long. V trimming: 3 bases; J trimming: 4 bases; junction bases outside the gene matches: 4. Per the germline V gene, CDR1 is KGHSH and CDR2 is LQKENI. CDR3 sequence: CASSPRDRGPNQPQHF. In DNA, the CDR3 is TGTGCCAGCTCACCCCGGGACAGGGGGCCGAATCAGCCCCAGCATTTT.

This rearrangement joins TRBV30 to TRBJ2-5, with D possibly being TRBD1 (5 bases). The DNA end is more similar to TRBJ2-7, so the J call may be wrong. Per germline, CDR1 GTSNPN and CDR2 SVGIG (reference sequence). The CDR3 length is 14 residues. In DNA, the CDR3 is TGTGCCTGGGGAAAGGACATTCGCTTGGGCGAGCAGTACTTC. Its translation: CAWGKDIRLGEQYF.

This clone was found once. The genes are TRBV6-1 and TRBJ1-4, with D unclear. There are 14 residues in the CDR3. Trimming removed 5 bases from V and 4 bases from J, with 11 bases in between. Germline-derived CDR1 and CDR2 are MNHNS and SASEGT. The chain's CDR3 is CASSKTGLNEKLFF. As DNA, the CDR3 is TGTGCCAGCAGTAAGACGGGCCTTAATGAAAAACTGTTTTTT.

The chain uses TRBV4-1 and TRBJ2-2; D possibly corresponds to TRBD1 (6 bases). V was clipped by 2 bases and J by 7 bases, with 8 bases between them. CDR1 is MGHRA, CDR2 YSYEKL, per germline. The CDR3 has 13 residues. Here the CDR3 reads CASSQSRGGELFF. CDR3 nucleotide sequence: TGCGCCAGCAGCCAAAGCAGGGGCGGGGAGCTGTTTTTT.

About this clone: At the DNA level, this CDR3 is encoded by other sequences in the same sample as well. The chain couples TRBV4-2 to TRBJ2-7, with TRBD2 matching over 9 bases. This CDR3 has 14 residues. The germline gives CDR1 LGHNA, CDR2 YNFKEQ. The J segment lost 6 bases and the V segment lost 3 bases, leaving 6 bases of the junction unmatched. The CDR3: CASSHNSGSGEQYF. DNA for the CDR3: TGTGCCAGCAGCCACAATAGCGGGAGTGGCGAGCAGTACTTC.

This chain uses TRBV5-1 with TRBJ2-1; D uncertain. The ends were cut back, 0 bases at V and 6 bases at J, with 10 bases in the middle. CDR3 size: 14 residues. CDR1 is SGHRS and CDR2 is YFSETQ in the germline V gene. The CDR3: CASSLVSRGNEQFF. The CDR3 DNA follows: TGCGCCAGCAGCTTGGTTTCCCGCGGCAATGAGCAGTTCTTC. The whole variable domain, remainder taken from reference TRBV5-1 and TRBJ2-1, is KAGVTQTPRYLIKTRGQQVTLSCSPISGHRSVSWYQQTPGQGLQFLFEYFSETQRNKGNFPGRFSGRQFSNSRSEMNVSTLELGDSALYLCASSLVSRGNEQFFGPGTRLTVL.

The rearrangement uses TRBV9 and TRBJ2-5; no definite D call. Trimming cost V 3 bases and J 4 bases, with 7 bases left between them. The CDR3 runs 12 residues. CDR1 SGDLS and CDR2 YYNGEE come from the germline V gene. DNA for the CDR3: TGTGCCAGCAGCGGAACGGGAGAGACCCAGTACTTC. Protein sequence: CASSGTGETQYF.

V gene TRBV11-2 combines with J gene TRBJ2-5; 8 positions agree with TRBD1. J lost 0 bases, V lost 5 bases, and 5 bases had no gene match. Germline values: CDR1 SGHAT, CDR2 FQNNGV. This CDR3 is built from 15 residues. This chain's CDR3 is CASSPGQGDQETQYF. The CDR3 DNA follows: TGTGCCAGCAGCCCCGGACAGGGTGACCAAGAGACCCAGTACTTC. The full variable domain, its missing parts supplied by reference TRBV11-2 and TRBJ2-5, is EAGVAQSPRYKIIEKRQSVAFWCNPISGHATLYWYQQILGQGPKLLIQFQNNGVVDDSQLPKDRFSAERLKGVDSTLKIQPAKLEDSAVYLCASSPGQGDQETQYFGPGTRLLVL.

This chain uses TRBV11-2 with TRBJ2-3, with TRBD2 matching over 8 bases. Germline CDR1 is SGHAT and CDR2 is FQNNGV. The V gene end was trimmed by 2 bases and the J gene end by 2 bases; junction bases not matched to a gene: 15. This CDR3 spans 19 amino acids. CDR3 nucleotides: TGTGCCAGCAGCTTATCAGGGCTTAGCGGGGCCCCATTCACAGATACGCAGTATTTT. It specifies CASSLSGLSGAPFTDTQYF.

This clone was seen only once. The chain links TRBV7-9 to TRBJ2-5; the D gene is possibly TRBD1 (6 bases). From germline, CDR1 is SEHNR and CDR2 FQNEAQ (reference sequence). CDR3 size: 13 residues. V lost 8 bases and J lost 4, with 14 bases in between. CDR3 DNA sequence: TGTGCCAGCTCAGGAACAGGGTTAGAGACCCAGTACTTC. As protein: CASSGTGLETQYF. The full variable domain, in which reference TRBV7-9 and TRBJ2-5 provide the parts outside the CDR3, is DTGVSQNPRHKITKRGQNVTFRCDPISEHNRLYWYRQTLGQGPEFLTYFQNEAQLEKSRLLSDRFSAERPKGSFSTLEIQRTEQGDSAMYLCASSGTGLETQYFGPGTRLLVL.

Here the CDR3 DNA reads TGTGCCAGTAGTATTAGACGGCAGGGTTATGGCTACACCTTC. Amino acid sequence: CASSIRRQGYGYTF. The chain has TRBV19 and TRBJ1-2, with D possibly matching TRBD1 (5 bases). The V gene's germline CDR1 is LNHDA and CDR2 SQIVND (reference sequence). The CDR3 runs 14 residues. V gave up 3 bases and J gave up 5 bases, with 13 bases separating them.

This clone has a single count. J is TRBJ2-1 and V is TRBV7-8; 9 positions match TRBD2. The CDR3 is made up of 15 amino acids. V lost 3 bases and J lost 6; bases outside the gene matches: 6. CDR1 is SGHVS and CDR2 is FQNEAQ in the germline V gene. This CDR3 reads CASSFPGLARNEQFF. The CDR3 DNA reads TGTGCCAGCAGCTTCCCGGGACTAGCACGCAATGAGCAGTTCTTC.

This sequence joins TRBV7-2 and TRBJ2-7; D perhaps matches TRBD2 (5 bases). Germline V CDR1 and CDR2: SGHTA, FQGNSA. This CDR3 is built from 13 residues. V dropped 2 bases and J dropped 2 bases, with 7 bases sitting between them. The CDR3 loop is CASSLKGAYEQYF. The CDR3, as DNA: TGTGCCAGCAGCTTAAAGGGAGCCTACGAGCAGTACTTC.

CDR3 amino acids: CASSPAQRGAYEQYF. CDR3 nucleotide sequence: TGTGCCAGCAGTCCTGCCCAGCGGGGGGCCTACGAGCAGTACTTC. This chain uses TRBV27 with TRBJ2-7, with TRBD2 identical over 9 bases. The V segment lost 5 bases and the J segment 2 bases; nucleotides outside the gene matches: 7. CDR1 is MNHEY and CDR2 is SMNVEV in the germline V gene (reference sequence). The CDR3 has 15 residues.

J is TRBJ2-3 and V is TRBV7-2; 12 positions match TRBD2. The CDR3 runs 16 residues. Germline trimming cut 4 bases from V and 3 bases from J; bases unmatched to any gene: 5. The V gene's germline CDR1 is SGHTA and CDR2 FQGNSA. The CDR3 region is CASSSPTSGRTDTQYF. CDR3 coding DNA: TGTGCCAGCAGCTCTCCTACTAGCGGGAGGACAGATACGCAGTATTTT. Full variable domain (remainder filled in from reference TRBV7-2 and TRBJ2-3): GAGVSQSPSNKVTEKGKDVELRCDPISGHTALYWYRQSLGQGLEFLIYFQGNSAPDKSGLPSDRFSAERTGGSVSTLTIQRTQQEDSAVYLCASSSPTSGRTDTQYFGPGTRLTVL.

The rearrangement links TRBV4-2 to TRBJ1-2, with 7 nucleotides matching TRBD1. This CDR3 is 15 amino acids long. With V trimmed by 1 base and J by 3 bases, 5 bases remained unmatched. From germline, CDR1 is LGHNA and CDR2 YNFKEQ. Written as DNA, the CDR3 is TGTGCCAGCAGCCAAGGATCAGGGGGAGACTATGGCTACACCTTC. It yields the protein CASSQGSGGDYGYTF.

The chain couples TRBV5-1 to TRBJ2-7, with 8 bases aligning to TRBD1. V gave up 0 bases and J gave up 2 bases; unmatched junction bases: 4. The length of the CDR3 is 15 residues. The germline gives CDR1 SGHRS, CDR2 YFSETQ. The CDR3 loop reads CASSLGGQATYEQYF. The CDR3 nucleotides are TGCGCCAGCAGCTTGGGGGGACAGGCCACCTACGAGCAGTACTTC.

V and J are TRBV9 and TRBJ1-2; D ambiguous. V was cut by 0 bases and J by 4 bases, with 10 bases left in between. Germline V lookup: CDR1 SGDLS, CDR2 YYNGEE. The CDR3 loop spans 14 amino acids. CDR3 bases: TGTGCCAGCAGCGTAGAAGAGGGTGCCTATGGCTACACCTTC. Translating it yields CASSVEEGAYGYTF.

The V and J genes are TRBV27 and TRBJ1-6; D uncertain. CDR3 length: 13 residues. Trimming took off 6 bases at V and 0 bases at J, with 3 bases between the two ends. Germline CDR1 and CDR2: MNHEY and SMNVEV (reference sequence). The CDR3 region has the DNA TGTGCCAGCAGCATCTCCTATAATTCACCCCTCCACTTT. This gives the protein CASSISYNSPLHF.

The rearrangement uses TRBV6-1 and TRBJ1-2; 11 bases are shared with TRBD1. The CDR3 runs to 15 residues. The ends lost 5 bases at V and 3 bases at J; junction bases unmatched: 5. The germline V gene has CDR1 MNHNS and CDR2 SASEGT. CDR3 protein: CASSWTGGGDYGYTF. In DNA form, the CDR3 reads TGTGCCAGCAGTTGGACAGGGGGCGGCGACTATGGCTACACCTTC.

The chain couples TRBV7-2 to TRBJ2-7, with D possibly being TRBD1 (7 bases). V lost 5 bases, J lost 1 base, and 15 bases lay in between. CDR1 SGHTA and CDR2 FQGNSA come from the germline V gene. This CDR3 is built from 15 residues. CDR3 in DNA: TGTGCCAGCAGCCTCAGGGGGGAGGTGTCCTACGAGCAGTACTTC. It encodes CASSLRGEVSYEQYF.

The sample holds one count of this clone. The rearrangement uses TRBV5-4 and TRBJ2-7; either TRBD1 or TRBD2 may fit D (5 bases each). The CDR3 runs to 15 residues. V was clipped by 0 bases and J by 1 base, with 11 bases between them. Germline loops: CDR1 SGHNT, CDR2 YYREEE (reference sequence). In DNA form, the CDR3 reads TGTGCCAGCAGCTTGGCGGGACCGCTGTCCTACGAGCAGTACTTC. Its translation: CASSLAGPLSYEQYF.

V gene TRBV19 combines with J gene TRBJ1-5, with unresolved D. The ends were cut back, 2 bases at V and 3 bases at J, with 8 bases in the middle. The CDR3 loop spans 14 amino acids. The germline gives CDR1 LNHDA, CDR2 SQIVND (reference sequence). The CDR3 nucleotides are TGTGCCAGTAGTATATGGGTCCCCAATCAGCCCCAGCATTTT. This gives the protein CASSIWVPNQPQHF. Together with reference TRBV19 and TRBJ1-5, the CDR3 gives the full variable domain: DGGITQSPKYLFRKEGQNVTLSCEQNLNHDAMYWYRQDPGQGLRLIYYSQIVNDFQKGDIAEGYSVSREKKESFPLTVTSAQKNPTAFYLCASSIWVPNQPQHFGDGTRLSIL.

CDR3 region: CASSPSQGAYEKLFF. The CDR3 DNA follows: TGTGCCAGCTCACCATCTCAGGGGGCTTACGAAAAACTGTTTTTT. V usage is TRBV18 and J usage is TRBJ1-4, with TRBD1 identical over 8 bases. Germline CDR1 KGHSH, CDR2 LQKENI. This CDR3 has 15 residues. The ends lost 2 bases at V and 8 bases at J; junction bases unmatched: 7.

With respect to this clone: An end of the junction differs from the germline gene, which may be a read error. This chain links TRBV28 with TRBJ2-3, with TRBD2 matching over 8 bases. CDR1 is MDHEN and CDR2 is SYDVKM in the germline V gene. The CDR3 covers 17 residues. The CDR3 loop is CASSFGGGHTLTNTQYF. The CDR3 region has the DNA TGTGCCAGCAGTTTCGGGGGGGGCCATACGCTCACAAATACGCAGTATTTT.

The rearrangement joins TRBV6-1 to TRBJ2-7; 10 bases map to TRBD1. V was clipped by 3 bases and J by 6 bases; unmatched bases: 8. This CDR3 has 15 amino acids. Germline assignment: CDR1 MNHNS and CDR2 SASEGT. The CDR3 sequence is CASSDVYGTGVEQYF. The CDR3 coding sequence is TGTGCCAGCAGTGATGTATACGGGACAGGGGTCGAGCAGTACTTC.